This T cell receptor beta chain was recovered during a study of T cells after yellow fever vaccination. Study background: Low-cell-number fractions underwent preparation using SMART-Seq v4 Ultra Low Input.

The V gene end was trimmed by 5 bases and the J gene end by 2 bases; junction bases not matched to a gene: 6. The CDR3 is made up of 14 amino acids. The germline V gene encodes CDR1 MNHNS and CDR2 SASEGT. Template switching by 5'RACE produced TCR cDNA, adding a universal primer site and UMIs. From the 5' RACE reads, TCRdb called clonotypes with MiXCR, one entry per CDR3 protein. This table has tens of thousands of distinct CDR3 sequences, about 6.5% appearing once. Material: CD8+ T cells sorted from PBMCs, obtained more than 40 days after the first yellow fever vaccination. The sequence was collected from a man aged 18 to 30 who received the YFV17D yellow fever vaccine. The genes are TRBV6-1 and TRBJ2-7; 7 bases fit TRBD1. DNA of the CDR3: TGTGCCAGCAGTCGACAGGGAGCTCCCTACGAGCAGTACTTC. It codes for CASSRQGAPYEQYF.